This TCR beta chain was observed in a study of CD8+ T cells in alopecia areata (dated 2018 in TCRdb). About the full investigation: The treated patients took part in an open-label pilot trial in which moderate-to-severe alopecia areata was treated with oral tofacitinib at 5 to 10 mg twice daily. Patients received tofacitinib for 6 to 18 months and were then followed off drug for 6 months to check for delayed response and recurrence. For the treated patients, the SALT score, which quantifies what percentage of scalp surface area is affected, served as the measure of disease severity. The study used high-throughput TCRbeta sequencing to examine T cell clonal expansion in alopecia areata, in both the C3H/HeJ mouse model and human patients. On the human side, TCRbeta sequencing was run on scalp tissue and on sorted CD4+ and CD8+ peripheral blood T cells from healthy controls and from alopecia areata patients with either patchy or totalis/universalis disease. Tofacitinib-treated patients had biopsies at baseline and at 4 and 24 weeks of treatment, with a later scalp biopsy in several patients. Scalp clonality was compared across normal scalp (n=4), patchy alopecia areata scalp (n=8), and alopecia totalis/universalis scalp (n=8). RNA came from the PAXgene miRNA kit for fixed scalp, the miRNeasy kit for PBMCs, and the RNeasy kit for mouse skin. TCRbeta CDR3 regions were amplified by immunoSEQ multiplex PCR using 35 Vbeta forward and 13 Jbeta reverse primers. Overall study outcomes, separate from this receptor: Lesional scalp, especially in alopecia totalis/universalis, showed higher clonality and more expanded CD8+ clones than normal scalp, suggesting antigenic drive. Compared with mice, TCR sequences shared between patients were less clear, possibly partly because of HLA diversity across the patient population. Because the treated cohort was small and included a single nonresponder, larger studies are needed to assess links between baseline CD8+ expansion and response. During tofacitinib treatment, many expanded lesional clones stuck around in both scalp and blood, and this persistence may partly explain why relapse happens after treatment is stopped. Tofacitinib significantly decreased scalp clonality and the number of expanded CD8+ clones among the top 100 scalp clones. Unlike mouse skin, where gammadelta T cells dominate, normal human skin contains resident alphabeta T cells that get sequenced too, which complicates analysis of the scalp TCR repertoire.

CDR1 and CDR2, per the germline V gene, are SQVTM and ANQGSEA. V is clipped by 4 bases and J by 0 bases, and the sequence between their germline boundaries is 9 bases long. CDR3 length: 13 amino acids, cysteine to phenylalanine. This entry keeps only the CDR3 DNA: 39 bases, framed from base 1. This clone was recorded only once. Its binding antigen is unknown. Base qualities are not at hand, and no much larger clone is one base apart. Library method: the immunoSEQ multiplex PCR assay. RNA was extracted from all samples and reverse transcribed into cDNA, which served as template for TCR sequencing. SuperScript III was used for first-strand cDNA synthesis, primed with a 2:1 mix of oligo-dT and random hexamers. A synthetic immune receptor repertoire was used to gauge amplification bias, and whatever bias remained was removed computationally. Processing in the source paper ran as follows. Raw reads were preprocessed to remove errors, and CDR3 was defined by IMGT conventions from the conserved cysteine to phenylalanine. Clonality was calculated as 1 minus Shannon entropy normalized by log2 of the number of productive unique TCRs. CD4 or CD8 identity of scalp clones was inferred by cross-referencing scalp TCRbeta sequences with sorted blood CD4 and CD8 repertoires. Held by TCRdb, this immuneACCESS table contains in-frame sequences only and omits some clones. Under half of the omission traces to an unresolved V gene where checked; the cause of the rest is unknown. V and J calls and clone size are as listed in that table; D and trimming were resolved from the DNA. A total of fewer than 200,000 clones appear in this sample, about 60% of them only once. The ten top clones hold roughly 12% of the sample.

The time point label corresponds to: 20 to 30 weeks on oral tofacitinib. The label giving this sample's treatment or condition can be read as: oral pan-JAK inhibitor, 5-10 mg twice daily. Peripheral blood and lesional scalp punch biopsies were obtained from patients with alopecia areata. PBMCs were isolated by density centrifugation and stained for CD3, CD4 and CD8, and CD4+ and CD8+ T cells were sorted on a FACSAria. This chain is built from TRBV29-1 and TRBJ1-1; D gene: possibly TRBD1, on 5 matching bases. Specimen: CD8+ T cells sorted from blood, collected at week 24, from a patient treated with tofacitinib. The TCR comes from a human donor with alopecia areata. CDR3 reads: CSVVRGVNTEAFF. The nucleotide sequence reads as follows: TGCAGCGTTGTGCGGGGGGTGAACACTGAAGCTTTCTTT.